Each of the 7 T cell receptor beta chains below was sequenced from the same sample in a study of blood T cell repertoires in COVID-19. Sequencing used immunoSEQ multiplex PCR; TCRdb keeps in-frame clones, though not all of them. Of approximately 100,000 clones listed, roughly 90% are singletons. The specimen was peripheral blood. These receptors all stem from a woman older than 75 in a cohort sampled during active COVID-19.

This clone showed up just once. The chain recombines TRBV27 with TRBJ2-5; 8 nucleotides line up with TRBD2. Per the germline V gene, CDR1 is MNHEY and CDR2 is SMNVEV (reference sequence). V trimming: 6 bases; J trimming: 2 bases; junction bases outside the gene matches: 8. The CDR3 loop spans 15 amino acids. This CDR3 reads CASSRSGSFQETQYF. CDR3 bases: TGTGCCAGCAGCAGAAGCGGGAGTTTTCAAGAGACCCAGTACTTC.

This clone was found a few times. This chain joins TRBV18 and TRBJ1-6; no definite D call. V gave up 6 bases and J gave up 3 bases, with 6 bases separating them. The germline CDR1 and CDR2 sequences are KGHSH and LQKENI. This CDR3 spans 13 amino acids. The DNA of the CDR3 is TGTGCCAGCTCTACGGTCTATAATTCACCCCTCCACTTT. Residues: CASSTVYNSPLHF. The full variable domain, with the rest looked up from reference TRBV18 and TRBJ1-6, is NAGVMQNPRHLVRRRGQEARLRCSPMKGHSHVYWYRQLPEEGLKFMVYLQKENIIDESGMPKERFSAEFPKEGPSILRIQQVVRGDSAAYFCASSTVYNSPLHFGNGTRLTVT.

This sequence joins TRBV4-1 and TRBJ2-2; TRBD2 might be the D (6 bases). Trimming pared 0 bases from V and 4 bases from J, leaving 15 bases between. Germline assignment: CDR1 MGHRA and CDR2 YSYEKL. CDR3 length: 17 amino acids. CDR3 in amino acids: CASSQDKIRESTGELFF. CDR3 bases: TGCGCCAGCAGCCAAGATAAAATCCGGGAGAGCACCGGGGAGCTGTTTTTT.

The gene calls are TRBV2 and TRBJ2-1; 8 nucleotides align to TRBD1. CDR1 and CDR2 from the germline V gene are SNHLY and FYNNEI. Losses at the gene ends were 7 bases for V and 9 bases for J; bases not matched to a gene: 11. The CDR3 loop spans 14 amino acids. Here the CDR3 DNA reads TGTGCCAGCAAAGAAGGCAGGGGGCTAAGTGAGCAGTTCTTC. Protein product: CASKEGRGLSEQFF.

The gene calls are TRBV5-1 and TRBJ2-4, with D possibly TRBD2 on 5 matching bases. The germline V and J ends were trimmed by 0 bases and 5 bases, with 9 bases remaining between them. The CDR3 runs to 14 residues. The germline V gene has CDR1 SGHRS and CDR2 YFSETQ. The CDR3 DNA reads TGCGCCAGCAGCTTGGGAGGGTCCCAAAACATTCAGTACTTC. Protein product: CASSLGGSQNIQYF.

The J gene is TRBJ1-4, the V gene TRBV18; maybe TRBD1 (6 bases). The CDR3 sequence is 16 residues long. The V end lost 3 bases, the J end lost 7 bases, and 18 bases lay between the germline ends. The V gene's germline CDR1 is KGHSH and CDR2 LQKENI. The CDR3 here is CASSPQGTSHGEKLFF. The CDR3 DNA reads as TGTGCCAGCTCACCGCAGGGGACCTCTCATGGTGAAAAACTGTTTTTT. Full variable domain (rest looked up from reference TRBV18 and TRBJ1-4): NAGVMQNPRHLVRRRGQEARLRCSPMKGHSHVYWYRQLPEEGLKFMVYLQKENIIDESGMPKERFSAEFPKEGPSILRIQQVVRGDSAAYFCASSPQGTSHGEKLFFGSGTQLSVL.

CDR3 coding DNA: TGCGCCAGCACCCGAGGGGGGGACACTGAAGCTTTCTTT. Amino acid sequence: CASTRGGDTEAFF. The V gene is TRBV5-1, the J gene TRBJ1-1; D perhaps matches TRBD1 (6 bases). This CDR3 is 13 amino acids long. Trimming took off 6 bases at V and 3 bases at J, with 12 bases between the two ends. Germline lookup yields CDR1 SGHRS and CDR2 YFSETQ.